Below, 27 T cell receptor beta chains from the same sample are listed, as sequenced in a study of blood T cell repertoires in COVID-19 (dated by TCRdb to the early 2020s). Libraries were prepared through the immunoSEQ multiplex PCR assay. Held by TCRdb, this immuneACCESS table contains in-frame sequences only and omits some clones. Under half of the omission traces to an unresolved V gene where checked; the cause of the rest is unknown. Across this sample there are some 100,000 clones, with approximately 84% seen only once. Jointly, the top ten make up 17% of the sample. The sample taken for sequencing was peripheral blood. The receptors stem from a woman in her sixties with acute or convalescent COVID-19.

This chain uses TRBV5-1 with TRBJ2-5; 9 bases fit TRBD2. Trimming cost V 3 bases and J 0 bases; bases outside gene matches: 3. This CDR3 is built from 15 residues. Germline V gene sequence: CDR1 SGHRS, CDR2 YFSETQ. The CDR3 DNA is TGCGCCAGCAGCTGGACTAGCGAAAACCAAGAGACCCAGTACTTC. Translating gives CASSWTSENQETQYF.

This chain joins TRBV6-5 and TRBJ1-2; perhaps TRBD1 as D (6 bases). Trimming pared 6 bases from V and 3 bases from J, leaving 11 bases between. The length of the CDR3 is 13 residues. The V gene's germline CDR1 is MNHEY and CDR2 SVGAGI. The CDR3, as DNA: TGTGCCAGCAGGAAGGACAGCCACTATGGCTACACCTTC. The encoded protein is CASRKDSHYGYTF.

CDR3 sequence (DNA): TGTGCCAGCAGTTACGGTGGAGGCGGGGGTGGCTACACCTTC. Translation: CASSYGGGGGGYTF. The chain recombines TRBV6-2 or TRBV6-3 with TRBJ1-2; tentatively, D is TRBD1 (5 bases). In germline, CDR1 is MNHEY, CDR2 SVGEGT. V lost 2 bases, J lost 7 bases, and 14 bases lay in between. CDR3 length: 14 residues.

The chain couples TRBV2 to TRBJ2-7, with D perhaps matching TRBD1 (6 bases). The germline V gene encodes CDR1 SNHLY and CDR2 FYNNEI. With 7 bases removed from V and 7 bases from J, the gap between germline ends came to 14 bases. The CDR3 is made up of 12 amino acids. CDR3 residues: CASKGGPREQYF. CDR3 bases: TGTGCCAGCAAAGGGGGACCGAGGGAGCAGTACTTC.

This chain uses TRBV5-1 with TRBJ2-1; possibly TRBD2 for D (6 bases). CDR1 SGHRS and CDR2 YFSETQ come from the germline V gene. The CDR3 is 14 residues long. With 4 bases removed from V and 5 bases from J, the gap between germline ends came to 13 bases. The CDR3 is CASSLEGRDNEQFF. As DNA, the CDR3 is TGCGCCAGCAGCCTGGAGGGCAGGGACAATGAGCAGTTCTTC. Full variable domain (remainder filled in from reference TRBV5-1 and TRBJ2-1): KAGVTQTPRYLIKTRGQQVTLSCSPISGHRSVSWYQQTPGQGLQFLFEYFSETQRNKGNFPGRFSGRQFSNSRSEMNVSTLELGDSALYLCASSLEGRDNEQFFGPGTRLTVL.

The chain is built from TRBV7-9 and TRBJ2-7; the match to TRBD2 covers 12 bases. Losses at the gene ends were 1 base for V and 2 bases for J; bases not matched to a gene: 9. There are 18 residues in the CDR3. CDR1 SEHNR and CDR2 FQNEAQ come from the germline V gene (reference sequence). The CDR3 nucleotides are TGTGCCAGCAGCTTAGAAGTGACTAGCGGGGGTCTCCCCTACGAGCAGTACTTC. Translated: CASSLEVTSGGLPYEQYF.

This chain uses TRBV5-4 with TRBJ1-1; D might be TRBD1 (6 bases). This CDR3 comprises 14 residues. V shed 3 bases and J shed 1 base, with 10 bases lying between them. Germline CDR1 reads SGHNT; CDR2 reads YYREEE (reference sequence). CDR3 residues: CASSWGRGNTEAFF. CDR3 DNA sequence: TGTGCCAGCAGCTGGGGCAGGGGGAACACTGAAGCTTTCTTT.

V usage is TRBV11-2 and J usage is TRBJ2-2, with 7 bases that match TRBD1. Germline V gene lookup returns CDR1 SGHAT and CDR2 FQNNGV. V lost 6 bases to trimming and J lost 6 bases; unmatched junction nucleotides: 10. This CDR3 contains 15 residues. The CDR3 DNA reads TGTGCCAGCAGTCCTAGAAGGGGGCTTGCCGGGGAGCTGTTTTTT. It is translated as CASSPRRGLAGELFF.

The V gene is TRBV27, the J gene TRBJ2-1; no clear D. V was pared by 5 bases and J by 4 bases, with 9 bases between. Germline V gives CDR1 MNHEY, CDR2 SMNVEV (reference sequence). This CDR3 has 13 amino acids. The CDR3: CASSSDGYNEQFF. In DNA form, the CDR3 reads TGTGCCAGCAGTAGCGACGGATACAATGAGCAGTTCTTC.

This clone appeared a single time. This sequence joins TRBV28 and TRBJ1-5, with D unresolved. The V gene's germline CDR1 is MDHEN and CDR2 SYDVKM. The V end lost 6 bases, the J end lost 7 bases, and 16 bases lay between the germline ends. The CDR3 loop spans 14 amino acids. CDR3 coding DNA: TGTGCCAGCAGACCGCCTAGTGGGTGGCAGCCCCAGCATTTT. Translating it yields CASRPPSGWQPQHF.

The DNA of the CDR3 is TGTGCCAGCAGTAGACAGGAACTTAATCAGCCCCAGCATTTT. Protein sequence: CASSRQELNQPQHF. The gene calls are TRBV2 and TRBJ1-5, with D perhaps matching TRBD1 (6 bases). V was clipped by 5 bases and J by 4 bases, with 12 bases between them. Germline V lookup: CDR1 SNHLY, CDR2 FYNNEI. The CDR3 consists of 14 residues.

CDR3 loop: CATRSREGVNEQFF. The CDR3 nucleotides read TGCGCCACCCGGTCCCGGGAGGGGGTCAATGAGCAGTTCTTC. The chain joins TRBV4-1 to TRBJ2-1; 8 bases align to TRBD2. This CDR3 comprises 14 residues. V lost 10 bases and J lost 6; bases outside the gene matches: 11. In germline, CDR1 is MGHRA, CDR2 YSYEKL.

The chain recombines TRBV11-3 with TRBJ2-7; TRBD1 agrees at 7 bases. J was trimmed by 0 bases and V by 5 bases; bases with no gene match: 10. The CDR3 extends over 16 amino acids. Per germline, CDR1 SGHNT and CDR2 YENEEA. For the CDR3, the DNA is TGTGCCAGCAGCGGCAGGGGGTGGACCTCCTCCTACGAGCAGTACTTC. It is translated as CASSGRGWTSSYEQYF.

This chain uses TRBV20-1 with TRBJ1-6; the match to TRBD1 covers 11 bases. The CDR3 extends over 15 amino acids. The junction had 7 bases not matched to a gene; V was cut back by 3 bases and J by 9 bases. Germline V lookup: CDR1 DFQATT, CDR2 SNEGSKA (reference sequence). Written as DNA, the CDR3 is TGCAGTGCTAGTAAGGACAGGGGGCCAGGTTCACCCCTCCACTTT. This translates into CSASKDRGPGSPLHF.

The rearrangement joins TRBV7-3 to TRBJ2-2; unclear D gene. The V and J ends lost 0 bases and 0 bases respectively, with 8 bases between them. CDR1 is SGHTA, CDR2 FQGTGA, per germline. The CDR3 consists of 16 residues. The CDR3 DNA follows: TGTGCCAGCAGCTTAACTCGCGACACGAACACCGGGGAGCTGTTTTTT. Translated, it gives CASSLTRDTNTGELFF.

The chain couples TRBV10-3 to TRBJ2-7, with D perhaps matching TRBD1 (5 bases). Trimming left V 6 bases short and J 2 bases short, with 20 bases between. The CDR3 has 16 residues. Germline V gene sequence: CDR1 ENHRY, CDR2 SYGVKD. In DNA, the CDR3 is TGTGCCATCAGCGAAGGGAAACAGGCCCAAACCTACGAGCAGTACTTC. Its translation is CAISEGKQAQTYEQYF.

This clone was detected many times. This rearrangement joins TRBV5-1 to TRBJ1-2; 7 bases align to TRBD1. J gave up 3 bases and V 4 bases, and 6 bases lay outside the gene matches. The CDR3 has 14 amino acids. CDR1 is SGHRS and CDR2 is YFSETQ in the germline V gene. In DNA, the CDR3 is TGCGCCAGCAGCCCGGCGGACAGGCACTATGGCTACACCTTC. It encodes CASSPADRHYGYTF.

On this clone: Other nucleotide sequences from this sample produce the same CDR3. The CDR3 loop is CASSPPQGAYEQYF. The CDR3 DNA follows: TGTGCCAGCTCACCACCCCAGGGGGCCTACGAGCAGTACTTC. The chain combines TRBV18 with TRBJ2-7; 7 bases agree with TRBD1. V gave up 0 bases and J gave up 2 bases; unmatched junction bases: 1. Germline CDR1 KGHSH, CDR2 LQKENI. The CDR3 extends over 14 amino acids. Full variable domain (rest looked up from reference TRBV18 and TRBJ2-7): NAGVMQNPRHLVRRRGQEARLRCSPMKGHSHVYWYRQLPEEGLKFMVYLQKENIIDESGMPKERFSAEFPKEGPSILRIQQVVRGDSAAYFCASSPPQGAYEQYFGPGTRLTVT.

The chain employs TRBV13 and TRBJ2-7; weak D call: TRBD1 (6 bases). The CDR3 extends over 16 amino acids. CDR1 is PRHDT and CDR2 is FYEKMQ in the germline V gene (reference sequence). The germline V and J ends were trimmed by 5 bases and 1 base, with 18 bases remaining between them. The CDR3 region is CASSRMINRVSYEQYF. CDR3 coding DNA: TGTGCCAGCAGCCGAATGATAAACAGGGTATCCTACGAGCAGTACTTC.

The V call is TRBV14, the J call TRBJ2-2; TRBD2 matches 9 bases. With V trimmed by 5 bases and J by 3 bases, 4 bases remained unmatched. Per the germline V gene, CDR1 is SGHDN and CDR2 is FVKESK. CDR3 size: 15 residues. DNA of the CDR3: TGTGCCAGCAGCGATCTAGCGGGGTACACCGGGGAGCTGTTTTTT. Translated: CASSDLAGYTGELFF.

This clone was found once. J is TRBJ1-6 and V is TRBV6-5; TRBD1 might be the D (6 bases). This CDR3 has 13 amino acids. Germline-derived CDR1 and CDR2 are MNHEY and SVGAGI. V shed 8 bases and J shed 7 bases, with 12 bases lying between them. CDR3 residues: CASGDRWNSPLHF. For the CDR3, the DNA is TGTGCCAGCGGAGACAGGTGGAATTCACCCCTCCACTTT.

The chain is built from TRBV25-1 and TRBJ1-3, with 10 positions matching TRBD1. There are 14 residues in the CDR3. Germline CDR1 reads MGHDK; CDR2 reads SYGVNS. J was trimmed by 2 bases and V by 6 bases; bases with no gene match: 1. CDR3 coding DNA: TGTGCCAGCAGAGACAGGGGGCCTGGAAACACCATATATTTT. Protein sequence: CASRDRGPGNTIYF.

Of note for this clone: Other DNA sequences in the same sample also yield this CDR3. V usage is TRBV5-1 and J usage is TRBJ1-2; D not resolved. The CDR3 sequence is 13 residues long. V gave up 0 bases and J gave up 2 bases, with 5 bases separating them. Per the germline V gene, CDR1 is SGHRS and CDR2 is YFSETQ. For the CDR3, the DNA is TGCGCCAGCAGCTTGGGAGGAAACTATGGCTACACCTTC. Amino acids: CASSLGGNYGYTF.

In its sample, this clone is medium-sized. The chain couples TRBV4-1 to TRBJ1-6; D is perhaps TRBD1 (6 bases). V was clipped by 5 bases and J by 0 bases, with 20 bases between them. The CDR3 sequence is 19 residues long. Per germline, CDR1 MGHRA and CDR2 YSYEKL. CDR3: CASSFGPQGSGSYNSPLHF. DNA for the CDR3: TGCGCCAGCAGCTTCGGCCCACAGGGATCAGGCTCCTATAATTCACCCCTCCACTTT.

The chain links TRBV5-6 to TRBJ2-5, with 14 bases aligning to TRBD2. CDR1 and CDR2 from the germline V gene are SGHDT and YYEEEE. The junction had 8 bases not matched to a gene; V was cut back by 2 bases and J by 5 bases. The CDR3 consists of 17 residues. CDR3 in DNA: TGTGCCAGCAGCTTAACGACTAGCGGGGGGGCGATGGAGACCCAGTACTTC. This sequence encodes CASSLTTSGGAMETQYF.

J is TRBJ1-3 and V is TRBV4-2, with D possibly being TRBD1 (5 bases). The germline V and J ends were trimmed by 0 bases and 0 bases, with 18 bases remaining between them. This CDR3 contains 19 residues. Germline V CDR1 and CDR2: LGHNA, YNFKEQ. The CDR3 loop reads CASSQDLFSRQRSGNTIYF. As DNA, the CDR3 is TGTGCCAGCAGCCAAGATCTTTTTTCGAGACAGCGCTCTGGAAACACCATATATTTT.

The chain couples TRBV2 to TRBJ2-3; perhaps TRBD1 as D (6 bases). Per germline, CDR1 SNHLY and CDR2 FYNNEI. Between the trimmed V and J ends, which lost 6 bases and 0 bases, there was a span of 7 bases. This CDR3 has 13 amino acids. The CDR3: CASRGASTDTQYF. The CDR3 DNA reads TGTGCCAGCAGGGGGGCTAGCACAGATACGCAGTATTTT.